One sample yielded the 27 T cell receptor beta chains listed below, sequenced in a study of technical replicates of blood from several donors. This table comes from immunoSEQ multiplex PCR, and its TCRdb copy is limited to in-frame clones, with some not included. The repertoire holds around 80,000 clones, 93% seen once, with less than 0.3% in the top ten. Source material: T cells isolated from PBMCs. The receptors here all came from a human donor in good health.

The V gene is TRBV28, the J gene TRBJ2-5, with a weak D call TRBD2 (5 bases). CDR1 is MDHEN and CDR2 is SYDVKM in the germline V gene. V was clipped by 10 bases and J by 5 bases, with 14 bases between them. The CDR3 is 12 residues long. Here the CDR3 reads CATTEGPETQYF. In DNA form, the CDR3 reads TGTGCCACCACAGAGGGCCCCGAGACCCAGTACTTC.

The DNA of the CDR3 is TGCAGCGTCCCCCGGCCCGGGGGGGAGAACACCGGGGAGCTGTTTTTT. Encoded protein: CSVPRPGGENTGELFF. The chain combines TRBV29-1 with TRBJ2-2, with 8 bases that match TRBD2. The CDR3 length is 16 residues. V shed 6 bases, J shed 1 base, and the junction held 10 bases outside the gene matches. CDR1 is SQVTM and CDR2 is ANQGSEA in the germline V gene.

This chain uses TRBV7-3 with TRBJ2-2; no definite D call. V was cut by 6 bases and J by 4 bases, with 9 bases left in between. The CDR3 is 13 residues long. Per the germline V gene, CDR1 is SGHTA and CDR2 is FQGTGA. CDR3 protein: CASSSTVTGELFF. In DNA, the CDR3 is TGTGCCAGCAGTAGTACAGTCACCGGGGAGCTGTTTTTT.

CDR3 sequence reads: CASSLTGAGDTQYF. Here the CDR3 DNA reads TGTGCCAGCAGCTTGACAGGGGCGGGGGATACGCAGTATTTT. This sequence joins TRBV6-1 and TRBJ2-3; TRBD1 agrees at 8 bases. The V gene's germline CDR1 is MNHNS and CDR2 SASEGT. The CDR3 consists of 14 residues. Losses at the gene ends were 6 bases for V and 6 bases for J; bases not matched to a gene: 8.

V gene TRBV5-1 combines with J gene TRBJ1-1; D gene uncertain. CDR1 and CDR2 (germline): SGHRS, YFSETQ. Trimming pared 3 bases from V and 3 bases from J, leaving 12 bases between. The CDR3 is 14 amino acids. In DNA form, the CDR3 reads TGCGCCAGCAGCTCCCTAGTGGGTTACACTGAAGCTTTCTTT. Amino acid sequence: CASSSLVGYTEAFF.

The chain couples TRBV6-1 to TRBJ1-1; D uncertain. From germline, CDR1 is MNHNS and CDR2 SASEGT. The CDR3 totals 13 residues. Between the trimmed V and J ends, which lost 0 bases and 11 bases, there was a span of 13 bases. The CDR3 nucleotides read TGTGCCAGCAGTGAAGCGTTGGAGAGGGAGGCTTTCTTT. Amino acid sequence: CASSEALEREAFF.

The CDR3 loop is CASSHLTSGSLYNEQFF. CDR3 nucleotides: TGCGCCAGCAGCCATTTGACTAGCGGGAGCCTCTACAATGAGCAGTTCTTC. This sequence joins TRBV4-1 and TRBJ2-1, with 12 bases identical to TRBD2. This CDR3 region has 17 residues. The V gene end was trimmed by 3 bases and the J gene end by 3 bases; junction bases not matched to a gene: 6. Germline assignment: CDR1 MGHRA and CDR2 YSYEKL.

The rearrangement uses TRBV10-3 and TRBJ2-2, with 10 bases aligning to TRBD2. The germline V gene has CDR1 ENHRY and CDR2 SYGVKD. CDR3 length equals 17 residues. The V segment lost 2 bases and the J segment 1 base; nucleotides outside the gene matches: 4. This chain's CDR3 is CAISEISSGGNTGELFF. In DNA form, the CDR3 reads TGTGCCATCAGTGAGATATCTAGCGGGGGGAACACCGGGGAGCTGTTTTTT.

For the CDR3, the DNA is TGTGCCAGCGTCGTTACCAGGGGCCTGAACACTGAAGCTTTCTTT. This gives the protein CASVVTRGLNTEAFF. The V call is TRBV2, the J call TRBJ1-1; D is possibly TRBD1 (6 bases). The ends were cut back, 8 bases at V and 0 bases at J, with 16 bases in the middle. This CDR3 has 15 residues. Germline V CDR1 and CDR2: SNHLY, FYNNEI. Combining the CDR3 with reference TRBV2 and TRBJ1-1 gives the whole variable domain EPEVTQTPSHQVTQMGQEVILRCVPISNHLYFYWYRQILGQKVEFLVSFYNNEISEKSEIFDDQFSVERPDGSNFTLKIRSTKLEDSAMYFCASVVTRGLNTEAFFGQGTRLTVV.

The CDR3 region has the DNA TGCGCCAGCAGCCAAGTTGAGGGTGTAGTATCTAACTATGGCTACACCTTC. It translates to CASSQVEGVVSNYGYTF. The rearrangement links TRBV4-1 to TRBJ1-2, with unresolved D. The CDR3 length is 17 residues. CDR1 and CDR2 (germline): MGHRA, YSYEKL. Trimming pared 1 base from V and 0 bases from J, leaving 15 bases between.

The chain employs TRBV7-3 and TRBJ2-7; D is uncertain. Trimming pared 4 bases from V and 2 bases from J, leaving 9 bases between. This CDR3 is 13 amino acids long. CDR1 is SGHTA and CDR2 is FQGTGA in the germline V gene. CDR3 nucleotide sequence: TGTGCCAGCAGCTCGGCCACAGCCTACGAGCAGTACTTC. It specifies CASSSATAYEQYF.

This chain connects TRBV27 to TRBJ2-7; D call uncertain. CDR1 MNHEY and CDR2 SMNVEV come from the germline V gene (reference sequence). The V end lost 4 bases, the J end lost 3 bases, and 10 bases lay between the germline ends. This CDR3 spans 13 amino acids. DNA of the CDR3: TGTGCCAGCAGTTCCCCCCCATTCTACGAGCAGTACTTC. Protein sequence: CASSSPPFYEQYF.

This sequence joins TRBV6-1 and TRBJ1-4; D is unclear. CDR3 length equals 17 residues. Germline V gene lookup returns CDR1 MNHNS and CDR2 SASEGT. V lost 0 bases to trimming and J lost 5 bases, with 16 bases between them. CDR3 residues: CASSEANRVSPNEKLFF. DNA of the CDR3: TGTGCCAGCAGTGAAGCGAATCGGGTCTCCCCAAATGAAAAACTGTTTTTT.

This clone was seen a handful of times. The genes are TRBV6-5 and TRBJ2-2; D might be TRBD2 (6 bases). CDR1 and CDR2 (germline): MNHEY, SVGAGI. V was cut by 7 bases and J by 0 bases, with 12 bases left in between. CDR3 length: 15 residues. The CDR3 spells CASTRDASNTGELFF. CDR3 bases: TGTGCCAGCACGCGGGACGCGTCGAACACCGGGGAGCTGTTTTTT.

A single count supports this clone. V gene TRBV28 combines with J gene TRBJ2-1; a weak D match, TRBD2 (6 bases). Germline CDR1 MDHEN, CDR2 SYDVKM. The CDR3 totals 16 residues. Trimming removed 6 bases from V and 0 bases from J, with 15 bases in between. The DNA for the CDR3 is TGTGCCAGCAGCCTTCCTAGCGCGAGCTCCTACAATGAGCAGTTCTTC. The encoded protein is CASSLPSASSYNEQFF.

The rearrangement uses TRBV28 and TRBJ2-7, with D possibly being TRBD2 (6 bases). The CDR3 sequence is 15 residues long. V dropped 7 bases and J dropped 7 bases, with 23 bases sitting between them. The V gene's germline CDR1 is MDHEN and CDR2 SYDVKM. The CDR3 DNA sequence: TGTGCCAGCAACAGAATCAGCCTCGATGGGGGGGAGCAGTACTTC. Its translation is CASNRISLDGGEQYF.

The chain uses TRBV5-1 and TRBJ2-7, with D perhaps matching TRBD1 (6 bases). Germline CDR1 reads SGHRS; CDR2 reads YFSETQ. This CDR3 has 15 amino acids. V dropped 3 bases and J dropped 7 bases, with 20 bases sitting between them. CDR3 bases: TGCGCCAGCAGCTGGACCCCGGAGAGCACAGGGGAGCAGTACTTC. It encodes CASSWTPESTGEQYF.

This clone was counted once. The J gene is TRBJ1-5, the V gene TRBV27; the D is unclear. CDR1 MNHEY and CDR2 SMNVEV come from the germline V gene (reference sequence). V shed 5 bases and J shed 4 bases, with 15 bases lying between them. The CDR3 spans 15 residues. The chain's CDR3 is CASSSLGRVNQPQHF. The DNA of the CDR3 is TGTGCCAGCAGTAGCTTAGGGAGGGTTAATCAGCCCCAGCATTTT.

The V and J genes are TRBV19 and TRBJ1-5; 7 bases are a match to TRBD1. V lost 9 bases to trimming and J lost 4 bases; unmatched junction nucleotides: 9. CDR3 length: 14 amino acids. Looked up from germline, CDR1 is LNHDA and CDR2 is SQIVND (reference sequence). The chain's CDR3 is CASNYRGGNQPQHF. Written as DNA, the CDR3 is TGTGCCAGCAATTACAGGGGTGGGAATCAGCCCCAGCATTTT.

The chain is built from TRBV11-2 and TRBJ2-7, with 7 bases lining up with TRBD2. Losses at the gene ends were 6 bases for V and 5 bases for J; bases not matched to a gene: 13. The CDR3 loop spans 15 amino acids. The germline CDR1 and CDR2 sequences are SGHAT and FQNNGV. This CDR3 is CASREMGGIDNEQYF. CDR3 in DNA: TGTGCCAGCAGGGAAATGGGGGGGATAGATAACGAGCAGTACTTC.

The rearrangement uses TRBV19 and TRBJ2-1, with 10 bases matching TRBD2. V shed 4 bases and J 4 bases; nucleotides not matched to a gene: 7. Germline lookup yields CDR1 LNHDA and CDR2 SQIVND (reference sequence). This CDR3 is built from 16 residues. CDR3 DNA sequence: TGTGCCAGTAGTACCCCGACTAGCGGGTTTTACAATGAGCAGTTCTTC. It specifies CASSTPTSGFYNEQFF. Complete variable domain (other parts from reference TRBV19 and TRBJ2-1): DGGITQSPKYLFRKEGQNVTLSCEQNLNHDAMYWYRQDPGQGLRLIYYSQIVNDFQKGDIAEGYSVSREKKESFPLTVTSAQKNPTAFYLCASSTPTSGFYNEQFFGPGTRLTVL.

V is TRBV11-3 and J is TRBJ2-1; the match to TRBD2 covers 9 bases. The CDR3 has 17 residues. The V and J ends lost 2 bases and 7 bases, in that order; junction bases with no gene match: 12. Germline CDR1 SGHNT, CDR2 YENEEA. DNA for the CDR3: TGTGCCAGCAGCTTACCGGGTGGCGGGGGGGTAAGAAATGAGCAGTTCTTC. Translation: CASSLPGGGGVRNEQFF.

The CDR3 DNA is TGTGCCAGCAGCTGGGGACAGAACACCGGGGAGCTGTTTTTT. This encodes CASSWGQNTGELFF. The chain uses TRBV27 and TRBJ2-2; the D gene is possibly TRBD1 (6 bases). CDR3 size: 14 residues. Looked up from germline, CDR1 is MNHEY and CDR2 is SMNVEV (reference sequence). The ends were cut back, 6 bases at V and 1 base at J, with 9 bases in the middle.

The chain is built from TRBV7-9 and TRBJ2-2; weak D call: TRBD1 (5 bases). The V gene lost 6 bases and the J gene lost 4 bases, with 15 bases spanning the gap. CDR3 length: 15 residues. Germline V gene lookup returns CDR1 SEHNR and CDR2 FQNEAQ (reference sequence). The CDR3 coding sequence is TGTGCCAGCAGGAAGAATCTACAGGTCACCGGGGAGCTGTTTTTT. It codes for CASRKNLQVTGELFF.

The genes are TRBV28 and TRBJ2-3, with 8 bases identical to TRBD1. The junction had 5 bases not matched to a gene; V was cut back by 1 base and J by 5 bases. Per germline, CDR1 MDHEN and CDR2 SYDVKM. The CDR3 is made up of 15 amino acids. CDR3 sequence (DNA): TGTGCCAGCAGTTTATTGTCCAGGGGGCGAGATACGCAGTATTTT. As protein: CASSLLSRGRDTQYF.

The chain links TRBV5-4 to TRBJ1-5; D is undetermined. V gave up 4 bases and J gave up 1 base, with 12 bases separating them. CDR1 is SGHNT, CDR2 YYREEE, per germline (reference sequence). The CDR3 has 15 amino acids. In nucleotides, the CDR3 is TGTGCCAGCAGCGCCGGTGGTCGAAGCAATCAGCCCCAGCATTTT. Translating gives CASSAGGRSNQPQHF.

The rearrangement joins TRBV14 to TRBJ2-5, with TRBD1 identical over 7 bases. The germline V gene has CDR1 SGHDN and CDR2 FVKESK. This CDR3 has 17 amino acids. The ends lost 3 bases at V and 1 base at J; junction bases unmatched: 11. The CDR3 region is CASSHIDRDGVQETQYF. The CDR3 DNA follows: TGTGCCAGCAGCCATATCGACAGGGATGGGGTCCAAGAGACCCAGTACTTC.